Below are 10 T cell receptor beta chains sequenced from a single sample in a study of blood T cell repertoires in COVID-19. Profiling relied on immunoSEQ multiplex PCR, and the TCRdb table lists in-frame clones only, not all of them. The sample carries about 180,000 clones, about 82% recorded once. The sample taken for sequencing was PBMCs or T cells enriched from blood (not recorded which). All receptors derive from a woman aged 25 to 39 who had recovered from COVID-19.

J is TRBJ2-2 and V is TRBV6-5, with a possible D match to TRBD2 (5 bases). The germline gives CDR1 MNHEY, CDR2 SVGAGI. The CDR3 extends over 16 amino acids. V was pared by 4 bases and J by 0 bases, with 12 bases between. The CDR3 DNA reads TGTGCCAGCAGTTTCGGGGAGCAGACGAACACCGGGGAGCTGTTTTTT. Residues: CASSFGEQTNTGELFF.

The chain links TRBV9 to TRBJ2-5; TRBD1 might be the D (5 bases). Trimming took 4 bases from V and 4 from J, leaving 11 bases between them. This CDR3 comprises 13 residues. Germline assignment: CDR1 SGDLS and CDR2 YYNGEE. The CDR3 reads CASSLWGGETQYF. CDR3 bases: TGTGCCAGCAGCCTATGGGGCGGAGAGACCCAGTACTTC.

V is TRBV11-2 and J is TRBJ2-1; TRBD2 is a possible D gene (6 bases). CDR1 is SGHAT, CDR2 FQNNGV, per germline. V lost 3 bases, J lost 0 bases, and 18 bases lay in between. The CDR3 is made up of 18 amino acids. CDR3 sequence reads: CASSLGDWPRTSYNEQFF. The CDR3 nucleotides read TGTGCCAGCAGCTTGGGGGACTGGCCCCGGACCTCCTACAATGAGCAGTTCTTC. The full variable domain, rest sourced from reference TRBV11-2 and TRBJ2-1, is EAGVAQSPRYKIIEKRQSVAFWCNPISGHATLYWYQQILGQGPKLLIQFQNNGVVDDSQLPKDRFSAERLKGVDSTLKIQPAKLEDSAVYLCASSLGDWPRTSYNEQFFGPGTRLTVL.

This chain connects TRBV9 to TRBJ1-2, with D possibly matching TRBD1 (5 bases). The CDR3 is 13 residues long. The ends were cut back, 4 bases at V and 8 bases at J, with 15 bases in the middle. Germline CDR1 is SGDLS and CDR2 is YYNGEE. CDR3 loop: CASSIGGVGGYTF. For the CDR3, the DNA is TGTGCCAGCAGCATTGGGGGGGTCGGCGGCTACACCTTC.

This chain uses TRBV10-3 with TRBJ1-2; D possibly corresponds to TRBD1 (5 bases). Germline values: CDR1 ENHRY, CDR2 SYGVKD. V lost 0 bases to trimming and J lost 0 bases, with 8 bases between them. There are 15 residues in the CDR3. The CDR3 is CAISESPGSNYGYTF. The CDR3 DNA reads TGTGCCATCAGTGAGTCGCCAGGGTCTAACTATGGCTACACCTTC.

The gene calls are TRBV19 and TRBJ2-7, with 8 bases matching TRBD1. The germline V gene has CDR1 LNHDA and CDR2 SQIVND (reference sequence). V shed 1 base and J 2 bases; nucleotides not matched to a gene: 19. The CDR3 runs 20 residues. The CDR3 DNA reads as TGTGCCAGTAGTATAGCGGTGGGACAGGCGGGGTGGACTACCCCCTACGAGCAGTACTTC. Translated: CASSIAVGQAGWTTPYEQYF.

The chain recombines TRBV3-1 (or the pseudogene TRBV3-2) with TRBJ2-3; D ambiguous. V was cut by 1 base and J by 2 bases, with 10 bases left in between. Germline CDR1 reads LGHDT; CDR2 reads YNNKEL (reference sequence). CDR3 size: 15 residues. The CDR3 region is CASSQVRVVTDTQYF. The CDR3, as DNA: TGTGCCAGCAGCCAAGTTCGGGTCGTCACAGATACGCAGTATTTT.

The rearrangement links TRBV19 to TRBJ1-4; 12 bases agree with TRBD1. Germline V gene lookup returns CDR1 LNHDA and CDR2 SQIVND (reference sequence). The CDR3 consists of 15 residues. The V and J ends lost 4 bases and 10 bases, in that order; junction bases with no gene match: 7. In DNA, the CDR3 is TGTGCCAGTAGTACGACCGGGACAGGGGGCGGAAAACTGTTTTTT. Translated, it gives CASSTTGTGGGKLFF. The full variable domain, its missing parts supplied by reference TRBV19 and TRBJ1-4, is DGGITQSPKYLFRKEGQNVTLSCEQNLNHDAMYWYRQDPGQGLRLIYYSQIVNDFQKGDIAEGYSVSREKKESFPLTVTSAQKNPTAFYLCASSTTGTGGGKLFFGSGTQLSVL.

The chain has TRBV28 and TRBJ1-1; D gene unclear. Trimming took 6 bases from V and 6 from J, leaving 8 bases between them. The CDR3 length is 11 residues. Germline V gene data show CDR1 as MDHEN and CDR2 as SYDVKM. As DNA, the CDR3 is TGTGCCAGCAGCTTCTTAGCTGAAGCTTTCTTT. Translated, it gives CASSFLAEAFF.

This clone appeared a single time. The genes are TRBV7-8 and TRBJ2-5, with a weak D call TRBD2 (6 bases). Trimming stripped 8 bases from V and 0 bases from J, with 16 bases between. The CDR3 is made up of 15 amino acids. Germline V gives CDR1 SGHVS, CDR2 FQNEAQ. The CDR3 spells CASRYTWRDQETQYF. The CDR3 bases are TGTGCCAGCCGCTATACTTGGAGGGACCAAGAGACCCAGTACTTC.